Below, 28 T cell receptor beta chains from the same sample are listed, as sequenced in a study of cytomegalovirus exposure and HLA in healthy donors. The PCR contained 60 Vbeta and 13 Jbeta primers. Sequencing used immunoSEQ multiplex PCR; TCRdb keeps in-frame clones, though not all of them. This table has around 150,000 clones, around 80% appearing once. The sequencing sample was made of PBMCs. These receptors originate from a man between 35 and 55 years old in good health and CMV-seropositive.

J is TRBJ2-7 and V is TRBV5-1, with TRBD1 as a possible D gene (5 bases). Germline CDR1 is SGHRS and CDR2 is YFSETQ. CDR3 length: 14 amino acids. V was pared by 0 bases and J by 5 bases, with 12 bases between. The CDR3 is CASSLGAGYNEQYF. CDR3 sequence (DNA): TGCGCCAGCAGCTTGGGGGCAGGGTACAACGAGCAGTACTTC.

The chain employs TRBV6-6 and TRBJ2-3; maybe TRBD1 (6 bases). Between the trimmed V and J ends, which lost 7 bases and 3 bases, there was a span of 20 bases. CDR3 size: 16 residues. The V gene's germline CDR1 is MNHNY and CDR2 SVGAGI (reference sequence). The CDR3 region has the DNA TGTGCCAGCAACCTAGATATATTAGGGGGAACAGATACGCAGTATTTT. Translation: CASNLDILGGTDTQYF.

This chain uses TRBV7-2 with TRBJ2-5; 9 bases map to TRBD2. This CDR3 is 17 amino acids long. The germline CDR1 and CDR2 sequences are SGHTA and FQGNSA. V gave up 1 base and J gave up 4 bases; unmatched junction bases: 10. CDR3 region: CASSLVGGRGGGETQYF. CDR3 DNA sequence: TGTGCCAGCAGCTTAGTAGGCGGGAGGGGAGGGGGAGAGACCCAGTACTTC.

The chain uses TRBV5-1 and TRBJ2-1; D possibly corresponds to TRBD1 (5 bases). Germline lookup yields CDR1 SGHRS and CDR2 YFSETQ. The V and J ends lost 5 bases and 7 bases respectively, with 13 bases between them. CDR3 length: 13 residues. In DNA form, the CDR3 reads TGCGCCAGCAGGCACCAGGGCACGAATGAGCAGTTCTTC. This gives the protein CASRHQGTNEQFF. Based on the CDR3 plus reference TRBV5-1 and TRBJ2-1, the full variable domain is KAGVTQTPRYLIKTRGQQVTLSCSPISGHRSVSWYQQTPGQGLQFLFEYFSETQRNKGNFPGRFSGRQFSNSRSEMNVSTLELGDSALYLCASRHQGTNEQFFGPGTRLTVL.

The chain is built from TRBV5-8 and TRBJ1-5; 9 nucleotides agree with TRBD1. V was clipped by 4 bases and J by 2 bases; unmatched bases: 4. CDR1 and CDR2 (germline): SGHTS, YDEGEE. The CDR3 has 15 amino acids. DNA for the CDR3: TGTGCCAGCAGCCCGGGGACAGGGCGCAATCAGCCCCAGCATTTT. This translates into CASSPGTGRNQPQHF.

The chain couples TRBV30 to TRBJ2-3, with TRBD2 identical over 14 bases. There are 14 residues in the CDR3. Trimming removed 7 bases from V and 6 bases from J; junction bases left unmatched: 6. The germline CDR1 and CDR2 sequences are GTSNPN and SVGIG (reference sequence). The DNA for the CDR3 is TGTGCCTTTAGACTAGCGGGAGGGCGGGATACGCAGTATTTT. This translates into CAFRLAGGRDTQYF. Drawing the rest from reference TRBV30 and TRBJ2-3, the complete variable domain is SQTIHQWPATLVQPVGSPLSLECTVEGTSNPNLYWYRQAAGRGLQLLFYSVGIGQISSEVPQNLSASRPQDRQFILSSKKLLLSDSGFYLCAFRLAGGRDTQYFGPGTRLTVL.

The table lists this clone with a count of one. The V call is TRBV6-5, the J call TRBJ1-6; D uncertain. The CDR3 length is 12 residues. Germline CDR1 reads MNHEY; CDR2 reads SVGAGI. The V end was cut by 11 bases, the J end by 2 bases, with 7 bases between. The CDR3 DNA is TGTGCCTCGGGTCCCTATAATTCACCCCTCCACTTT. Protein sequence: CASGPYNSPLHF.

The chain has TRBV11-2 and TRBJ1-2, with a possible D match to TRBD1 (5 bases). CDR1 and CDR2 (germline): SGHAT, FQNNGV. This CDR3 spans 16 amino acids. Trimming took 0 bases from V and 2 from J, leaving 13 bases between them. The CDR3, as DNA: TGTGCCAGCAGCTTAGATCGCACAGGACCAAACTATGGCTACACCTTC. Residues: CASSLDRTGPNYGYTF. Drawing the rest from reference TRBV11-2 and TRBJ1-2, the complete variable domain is EAGVAQSPRYKIIEKRQSVAFWCNPISGHATLYWYQQILGQGPKLLIQFQNNGVVDDSQLPKDRFSAERLKGVDSTLKIQPAKLEDSAVYLCASSLDRTGPNYGYTFGSGTRLTVV.

The rearrangement links TRBV5-1 to TRBJ2-7; 9 nucleotides agree with TRBD1. The CDR3 is made up of 14 amino acids. The trim removed 2 bases at V and 5 bases at J, leaving 5 bases unmatched. Germline V gene lookup returns CDR1 SGHRS and CDR2 YFSETQ. As DNA, the CDR3 is TGCGCCAGCAGCTTCTTGGACAGGGGTCACGAGCAGTACTTC. Residues: CASSFLDRGHEQYF.

V and J are TRBV7-8 and TRBJ1-6, with 10 bases lining up with TRBD1. The CDR3 loop spans 15 amino acids. CDR1 and CDR2 from the germline V gene are SGHVS and FQNEAQ. Unmatched junction bases numbered 5, after V lost 4 bases and J lost 8 bases. CDR3 nucleotides: TGTGCCAGCAGCTCACGGACAGGGGGAGATTCACCCCTCCACTTT. Residues: CASSSRTGGDSPLHF.

CDR3 nucleotides: TGCGCCAGCAGCCAAGAAGGAGGAGGGTCTCTCCTCATTGGCTACACCTTC. Encoded protein: CASSQEGGGSLLIGYTF. The gene calls are TRBV4-1 and TRBJ1-2; D is unclear. The CDR3 runs to 17 residues. Germline V CDR1 and CDR2: MGHRA, YSYEKL. The V gene lost 0 bases and the J gene lost 7 bases, with 21 bases spanning the gap.

The chain uses TRBV18 and TRBJ1-4; D perhaps matches TRBD1 (5 bases). The CDR3 totals 13 residues. Trimming took off 6 bases at V and 4 bases at J, with 9 bases between the two ends. The V gene's germline CDR1 is KGHSH and CDR2 LQKENI. CDR3 residues: CASSQGINEKLFF. CDR3 in DNA: TGTGCCAGCTCCCAGGGCATTAATGAAAAACTGTTTTTT. Using reference TRBV18 and TRBJ1-4 for the parts outside the CDR3, the full variable domain is NAGVMQNPRHLVRRRGQEARLRCSPMKGHSHVYWYRQLPEEGLKFMVYLQKENIIDESGMPKERFSAEFPKEGPSILRIQQVVRGDSAAYFCASSQGINEKLFFGSGTQLSVL.

The chain joins TRBV11-2 to TRBJ2-7; 7 bases are shared with TRBD2. This CDR3 region has 14 residues. CDR1 is SGHAT, CDR2 FQNNGV, per germline. The J segment lost 2 bases and the V segment lost 5 bases, leaving 6 bases of the junction unmatched. CDR3 sequence: CASSPQRGPYEQYF. The CDR3 DNA reads TGTGCCAGCAGCCCTCAGCGGGGACCCTACGAGCAGTACTTC. The full variable domain, in which reference TRBV11-2 and TRBJ2-7 provide the parts outside the CDR3, is EAGVAQSPRYKIIEKRQSVAFWCNPISGHATLYWYQQILGQGPKLLIQFQNNGVVDDSQLPKDRFSAERLKGVDSTLKIQPAKLEDSAVYLCASSPQRGPYEQYFGPGTRLTVT.

This chain links TRBV2 with TRBJ1-5; 7 bases fit TRBD1. V lost 5 bases to trimming and J lost 6 bases; unmatched junction nucleotides: 4. The CDR3 runs 13 residues. Germline V gives CDR1 SNHLY, CDR2 FYNNEI. The CDR3: CASSYRGGQPQHF. The CDR3 DNA reads as TGTGCCAGCAGTTACAGGGGTGGTCAGCCCCAGCATTTT.

This clone was counted only a few times. The chain couples TRBV28 to TRBJ2-5, with a weak D call TRBD2 (5 bases). The germline gives CDR1 MDHEN, CDR2 SYDVKM. The V gene lost 3 bases and the J gene lost 1 base, with 9 bases spanning the gap. CDR3 length: 14 residues. The CDR3 is CASSLVRVQETQYF. DNA for the CDR3: TGTGCCAGCAGTTTGGTGAGGGTCCAAGAGACCCAGTACTTC.

This chain connects TRBV7-6 to TRBJ2-7; 12 bases agree with TRBD1. CDR3 length equals 16 residues. V was clipped by 5 bases and J by 3 bases; unmatched bases: 8. Germline V gives CDR1 SGHVS, CDR2 FNYEAQ. CDR3 DNA sequence: TGTGCCAGCAGCCACGGGGACAGGGGGCGCAACTACGAGCAGTACTTC. Translating gives CASSHGDRGRNYEQYF.

The chain is built from TRBV6-6 and TRBJ2-7; the match to TRBD1 covers 10 bases. The CDR3 has 16 amino acids. J gave up 1 base and V 5 bases, and 8 bases lay outside the gene matches. Germline V lookup: CDR1 MNHNY, CDR2 SVGAGI (reference sequence). CDR3 sequence reads: CASSPRDRGGSYEQYF. CDR3 coding DNA: TGTGCCAGCAGTCCCCGGGACAGGGGAGGGTCCTACGAGCAGTACTTC.

This clone was observed a handful of times. The chain recombines TRBV15 with TRBJ1-6; unclear D gene. Germline loops: CDR1 LNHNV, CDR2 YYDKDF (reference sequence). Trimming took off 0 bases at V and 6 bases at J, with 6 bases between the two ends. This CDR3 is 14 amino acids long. CDR3 sequence: CATSREAVNSPLHF. The CDR3 DNA sequence: TGTGCCACCAGCAGAGAGGCAGTTAATTCACCCCTCCACTTT.

This clone appeared once. The chain joins TRBV10-1 to TRBJ2-7; weak D call: TRBD2 (6 bases). The CDR3 sequence is 15 residues long. Germline V gives CDR1 WNHNN, CDR2 SYGVQD (reference sequence). V lost 0 bases and J lost 4, with 13 bases in between. As DNA, the CDR3 is TGCGCCAGCAGTGAGTCGAGCCCAGGGACTTACGAGCAGTACTTC. The encoded protein is CASSESSPGTYEQYF.

The V and J genes are TRBV11-2 and TRBJ2-7, with 9 bases that match TRBD2. V shed 7 bases and J 3 bases; nucleotides not matched to a gene: 10. The length of the CDR3 is 15 residues. Germline V lookup: CDR1 SGHAT, CDR2 FQNNGV. This chain's CDR3 is CASTLSLSGGYEQYF. The CDR3 nucleotides are TGTGCCAGCACCCTTTCCCTTAGCGGGGGCTACGAGCAGTACTTC.

The chain carries TRBV5-1 and TRBJ1-5; 7 positions agree with TRBD1. There are 15 residues in the CDR3. The V and J ends lost 3 bases and 4 bases, in that order; junction bases with no gene match: 7. The V gene's germline CDR1 is SGHRS and CDR2 YFSETQ. This CDR3 reads CASSSGTATNQPQHF. CDR3 nucleotides: TGCGCCAGCAGCTCCGGGACAGCGACAAATCAGCCCCAGCATTTT.

This chain joins TRBV6-5 and TRBJ1-3, with D perhaps TRBD1 (5 bases). Between the trimmed V and J ends, which lost 2 bases and 3 bases, there was a span of 14 bases. The CDR3 runs 16 residues. CDR1 and CDR2 (germline): MNHEY, SVGAGI. CDR3 DNA: TGTGCCAGCAGTTACGGGGCCCTGGGCGGTGGAAACACCATATATTTT. Its protein is CASSYGALGGGNTIYF.

This sequence joins TRBV19 and TRBJ2-7; tentative D call: TRBD2 (6 bases). This CDR3 is 14 amino acids long. V was shortened by 2 bases and J by 6 bases, with 14 bases between the two germline ends. Germline V gene sequence: CDR1 LNHDA, CDR2 SQIVND (reference sequence). The CDR3 region is CASSITGTSSEQYF. CDR3 nucleotide sequence: TGTGCCAGTAGTATAACGGGAACTAGCTCCGAGCAGTACTTC. The variable domain in full, completed from reference TRBV19 and TRBJ2-7, reads DGGITQSPKYLFRKEGQNVTLSCEQNLNHDAMYWYRQDPGQGLRLIYYSQIVNDFQKGDIAEGYSVSREKKESFPLTVTSAQKNPTAFYLCASSITGTSSEQYFGPGTRLTVT.

The rearrangement links TRBV5-1 to TRBJ1-1, with 12 nucleotides matching TRBD1. The CDR3 contains 17 residues. V shed 0 bases and J 0 bases; nucleotides not matched to a gene: 3. CDR1 SGHRS and CDR2 YFSETQ come from the germline V gene. In nucleotides, the CDR3 is TGCGCCAGCAGCTTGGGGGGGACAGGGGGCATGAACACTGAAGCTTTCTTT. Translated, it gives CASSLGGTGGMNTEAFF. Based on the CDR3 plus reference TRBV5-1 and TRBJ1-1, the full variable domain is KAGVTQTPRYLIKTRGQQVTLSCSPISGHRSVSWYQQTPGQGLQFLFEYFSETQRNKGNFPGRFSGRQFSNSRSEMNVSTLELGDSALYLCASSLGGTGGMNTEAFFGQGTRLTVV.

This chain joins TRBV28 and TRBJ1-4; weak D call: TRBD1 (5 bases). V was shortened by 3 bases and J by 3 bases, with 11 bases between the two germline ends. CDR3 length: 15 amino acids. Germline V lookup: CDR1 MDHEN, CDR2 SYDVKM. The CDR3 is CASSFMTASNEKLFF. CDR3 nucleotides: TGTGCCAGCAGTTTTATGACAGCCTCTAATGAAAAACTGTTTTTT.

With respect to this clone: Other DNA sequences in the same sample also yield this CDR3. V and J are TRBV19 and TRBJ2-7, with TRBD2 matching 7 bases. V was clipped by 1 base and J by 0 bases; unmatched bases: 0. Per germline, CDR1 LNHDA and CDR2 SQIVND (reference sequence). The CDR3 length is 14 residues. The CDR3 reads CASSIGGSSYEQYF. DNA of the CDR3: TGTGCCAGTAGTATAGGCGGGAGCTCCTACGAGCAGTACTTC. Full variable domain (outside the CDR3, taken from reference TRBV19 and TRBJ2-7): DGGITQSPKYLFRKEGQNVTLSCEQNLNHDAMYWYRQDPGQGLRLIYYSQIVNDFQKGDIAEGYSVSREKKESFPLTVTSAQKNPTAFYLCASSIGGSSYEQYFGPGTRLTVT.

V and J are TRBV30 and TRBJ1-1, with TRBD1 matching over 7 bases. Germline loops: CDR1 GTSNPN, CDR2 SVGIG (reference sequence). V lost 0 bases, J lost 1 base, and 11 bases stayed unmatched. The length of the CDR3 is 17 residues. The CDR3 spells CAWSVHLGGQANTEAFF. DNA of the CDR3: TGTGCCTGGAGTGTACACTTAGGGGGCCAAGCGAACACTGAAGCTTTCTTT.

This chain links TRBV28 with TRBJ1-2, with 9 bases that match TRBD1. The CDR3 extends over 17 amino acids. V gave up 3 bases and J gave up 5 bases; unmatched junction bases: 13. CDR1 and CDR2 (germline): MDHEN, SYDVKM. The CDR3: CASSFLPGQGFGYGYTF. CDR3 nucleotides: TGTGCCAGCAGTTTCCTGCCGGGACAGGGTTTCGGGTATGGCTACACCTTC.